These 25 T cell receptor beta chains were sequenced from one sample in a study of post-analysis software for immune sequencing data (dated by TCRdb to the mid-2010s). General findings and caveats noted by the study authors: Significantly higher frequencies in patients than in controls were found for about five TRBV segments, including TRBV5-6, TRBV5-1 and TRBV20-1.

Which antigens these TCRs recognize remains unknown. The library was obtained by PCR. The sequencer listed for this sample is Illumina HiSeq 2500. To reduce PCR and sequencing biases, unique molecular identifiers were built into the TCR beta cDNA libraries. In-frame beta chains were kept once TCRdb had trimmed the public reads at Q25 with fastp and called clones with MiXCR. Each entry is one CDR3 protein sequence, shown with its most common DNA and genes. The sample yields some 890,000 distinct CDR3 sequences; 53% were counted once. In total, the top ten clones hold 4.6% of the sample. Sequenced input: blood. These receptors were taken from a girl under 18 with multiple sclerosis.

The DNA for the CDR3 is TGCAGTGCTATTACTAACAATGAGCAGTTCTTC. It encodes CSAITNNEQFF. This chain connects TRBV20-1 to TRBJ2-1; D is ambiguous. CDR3 length: 11 amino acids. V lost 4 bases and J 5 bases, leaving 6 bases between the germline ends. Germline V CDR1 and CDR2: DFQATT, SNEGSKA (reference sequence).

The CDR3: CSARGWTGRGTEAFF. As DNA, the CDR3 is TGCAGTGCTAGGGGGTGGACTGGGAGGGGCACTGAAGCTTTCTTT. The chain is built from TRBV20-1 and TRBJ1-1, with D possibly matching TRBD1 (5 bases). The CDR3 has 15 residues. V lost 3 bases to trimming and J lost 4 bases, with 18 bases between them. Germline V lookup: CDR1 DFQATT, CDR2 SNEGSKA (reference sequence).

On this clonotype itself: No DNA is shown, since the ends of the CDR3 on it are uncertain; the CDR3 is the one TCRdb lists. V usage is TRBV29-1 and J usage is TRBJ2-2; the table's D call TRBD1 went unverified against the DNA. The CDR3 contains 23 residues when both ends are counted. The germline gives CDR1 SQVTM, CDR2 ANQGSEA. This CDR3 reads CSVEVSDRYNEQFFGPGTGELFF.

Only a few counts were recorded for this clonotype. The V call is TRBV29-1, the J call TRBJ2-7, with 9 positions matching TRBD2. The CDR3 extends over 15 amino acids. Trimming took 3 bases from V and 2 from J; bases not matched to a gene: 8. The germline gives CDR1 SQVTM, CDR2 ANQGSEA. CDR3 region: CSVEILAGGPYEQYF. CDR3 sequence (DNA): TGCAGCGTTGAGATTTTGGCGGGAGGGCCCTACGAGCAGTACTTC.

The V and J genes are TRBV20-1 and TRBJ2-6; perhaps TRBD2 as D (5 bases). Deletions cut 6 bases from V and 0 bases from J, with 18 bases between. The CDR3 covers 17 residues. Germline CDR1 reads DFQATT; CDR2 reads SNEGSKA (reference sequence). This CDR3 is CSAYPGPGNSGANVLTF. Here the CDR3 DNA reads TGCAGTGCGTATCCGGGCCCGGGAAACTCTGGGGCCAACGTCCTGACTTTC.

The genes are TRBV27 and TRBJ1-4; no definite D call. V gave up 10 bases and J gave up 3 bases, with 12 bases separating them. CDR3 length: 13 amino acids. CDR1 and CDR2 from the germline V gene are MNHEY and SMNVEV (reference sequence). CDR3 nucleotides: TGTGCCACCCGAGTAAGCTCTAATGAAAAACTGTTTTTT. This sequence encodes CATRVSSNEKLFF.

This chain connects TRBV5-6 to TRBJ1-2, with a possible D match to TRBD1 (5 bases). V was clipped by 1 base and J by 4 bases, with 11 bases between them. This CDR3 region has 14 residues. Germline lookup yields CDR1 SGHDT and CDR2 YYEEEE. The CDR3: CASSLTGTVYGYTF. The CDR3 bases are TGTGCCAGCAGCTTGACCGGGACCGTCTATGGCTACACCTTC.

With regard to this clonotype: An end of the junction does not agree with germline; a read error may underlie this. The chain links TRBV6-6 to TRBJ2-7, with TRBD2 matching over 15 bases. This CDR3 region has 16 residues. Germline V lookup: CDR1 MNHNY, CDR2 SVGAGI (reference sequence). CDR3 sequence reads: CTSILGTSGRIYEQYF. The DNA for the CDR3 is TGTACCAGCATCCTTGGGACTAGCGGGAGGATTTACGAGCAGTACTTC.

V gene TRBV7-9 combines with J gene TRBJ2-7, with 9 positions matching TRBD1. Trimming at V came to 5 bases and at J to 1 base, leaving 12 bases not matched to a gene. The CDR3 totals 17 residues. Per the germline V gene, CDR1 is SEHNR and CDR2 is FQNEAQ (reference sequence). The CDR3: CASSPTSDRGGSYEQYF. CDR3 sequence (DNA): TGTGCCAGCAGCCCTACCTCCGACAGGGGGGGTTCCTACGAGCAGTACTTC. The full variable domain, in which reference TRBV7-9 and TRBJ2-7 provide the parts outside the CDR3, is DTGVSQNPRHKITKRGQNVTFRCDPISEHNRLYWYRQTLGQGPEFLTYFQNEAQLEKSRLLSDRFSAERPKGSFSTLEIQRTEQGDSAMYLCASSPTSDRGGSYEQYFGPGTRLTVT.

This clonotype was seen a handful of times. This chain links TRBV27 with TRBJ2-1; TRBD2 aligns across 14 bases. The CDR3 runs to 14 residues. V shed 9 bases and J 10 bases; nucleotides not matched to a gene: 8. Germline assignment: CDR1 MNHEY and CDR2 SMNVEV (reference sequence). The CDR3 DNA reads as TGTGCCAGTAGACTAGCGGGAGGGCCGAGGGAGCAGTTCTTC. Amino acids: CASRLAGGPREQFF.

This rearrangement joins TRBV29-1 to TRBJ2-1; TRBD2 agrees at 9 bases. The CDR3 runs 20 residues. J lost 3 bases, V lost 0 bases, and 18 bases had no gene match. Germline V lookup: CDR1 SQVTM, CDR2 ANQGSEA. This CDR3 reads CSVEDPTRLSSGGYYNEQFF. The CDR3, as DNA: TGCAGCGTTGAAGATCCGACCCGTCTGAGTAGCGGGGGATACTACAATGAGCAGTTCTTC.

This chain connects TRBV12-3 or TRBV12-4 to TRBJ1-1; TRBD1 agrees at 7 bases. The CDR3 totals 14 residues. Losses at the gene ends were 6 bases for V and 3 bases for J; bases not matched to a gene: 7. The DNA for the CDR3 is TGTGCCAGCAGCCCTCCTGGACAGGACACTGAAGCTTTCTTT. Translation gives CASSPPGQDTEAFF.

The chain joins TRBV2 to TRBJ2-4; no reliable D call. The J call is in doubt because the DNA end fits TRBJ2-5 better. This CDR3 spans 10 amino acids. Germline values: CDR1 SNHLY, CDR2 FYNNEI. CDR3 in DNA: TGTGCCAGCCAGGAAGGGACCCAGTACTTC. The encoded protein is CASQEGTQYF.

This clonotype came up a few times. The J gene is TRBJ2-4, the V gene TRBV6-5, with D hard to call. The DNA end is a closer match to TRBJ2-7, so the J assignment may be wrong. The CDR3 covers 15 residues. CDR1 MNHEY and CDR2 SVGAGI come from the germline V gene. The CDR3 loop is CASSYGGAYFYEQYF. For the CDR3, the DNA is TGTGCCAGCAGTTATGGCGGAGCCTACTTCTACGAGCAGTACTTC.

The CDR3 protein is CAISENSYEQYF. The CDR3 nucleotides read TGTGCCATCAGTGAAAACTCCTACGAGCAGTACTTC. The rearrangement links TRBV10-3 to TRBJ2-7; D gene ambiguous. Deletions cut 3 bases from V and 0 bases from J, with 3 bases between. There are 12 residues in the CDR3. CDR1 is ENHRY, CDR2 SYGVKD, per germline.

Only a few counts were recorded for this clonotype. This chain links TRBV12-3 or TRBV12-4 with TRBJ1-2; D not resolved. The CDR3 extends over 15 amino acids. The ends were cut back, 8 bases at V and 3 bases at J, with 19 bases in the middle. CDR3 protein: CASVRLDPVDYGYTF. DNA of the CDR3: TGTGCCAGCGTTCGACTTGACCCGGTCGACTATGGCTACACCTTC.

The chain couples TRBV5-1 to TRBJ1-1; maybe TRBD1 (5 bases). Trimming took 0 bases from V and 1 from J, leaving 7 bases between them. CDR1 and CDR2 (germline): SGHRS, YFSETQ. This CDR3 spans 14 amino acids. In nucleotides, the CDR3 is TGCGCCAGCAGCTTGGATACAGGGAACACTGAAGCTTTCTTT. This sequence encodes CASSLDTGNTEAFF.

This clonotype was seen a handful of times. The chain links TRBV6-5 to TRBJ1-5; no definite D call. Germline V lookup: CDR1 MNHEY, CDR2 SVGAGI. The CDR3 contains 15 residues. Trimming left V 0 bases short and J 5 bases short, with 11 bases between. Written as DNA, the CDR3 is TGTGCCAGCAGTTACTCCACCACTGGAGATCAGCCCCAGCATTTT. Translation: CASSYSTTGDQPQHF.

This clonotype has just a few counts. The DNA of the CDR3 is TGTGCCAGCAGTTCGACAGTATCCTATGGCTACACCTTC. It encodes CASSSTVSYGYTF. The chain carries TRBV6-5 and TRBJ1-2, with D possibly being TRBD1 (5 bases). Germline V gives CDR1 MNHEY, CDR2 SVGAGI. The CDR3 extends over 13 amino acids. Trimming took off 4 bases at V and 4 bases at J, with 10 bases between the two ends.

The chain joins TRBV6-8 to TRBJ2-1; 8 bases line up with TRBD2. The CDR3 is 14 residues long. After removal of 6 bases from V and 7 bases from J, the junction contained 8 bases not matched to a gene. The V gene's germline CDR1 is MNHGY and CDR2 SAAAGT. The CDR3 sequence: CASRPGLVSNEQFF. DNA for the CDR3: TGTGCCAGCAGGCCGGGACTAGTTTCGAATGAGCAGTTCTTC.

This clonotype was picked up a small number of times. The chain joins TRBV4-1 to TRBJ2-7, with 9 bases matching TRBD2. The CDR3 length is 17 residues. Germline trimming cut 0 bases from V and 0 bases from J; bases unmatched to any gene: 6. Germline V lookup: CDR1 MGHRA, CDR2 YSYEKL. The CDR3 here is CASSQDVLAGFSYEQYF. The CDR3 bases are TGCGCCAGCAGCCAAGATGTCCTAGCGGGGTTCTCCTACGAGCAGTACTTC.

The chain employs TRBV5-1 and TRBJ2-5, with TRBD2 matching over 14 bases. J gave up 11 bases and V 5 bases, and 8 bases lay outside the gene matches. Germline V gene sequence: CDR1 SGHRS, CDR2 YFSETQ. The CDR3 is made up of 14 amino acids. Here the CDR3 DNA reads TGCGCCAGCAGGGATGGGGGACTAGCGGGAGAGCAGTACTTC. This sequence encodes CASRDGGLAGEQYF.

This clonotype was seen once. The chain uses TRBV4-2 and TRBJ1-2; D gene ambiguous. With 1 base removed from V and 6 bases from J, the gap between germline ends came to 12 bases. Germline V gives CDR1 LGHNA, CDR2 YNFKEQ. This CDR3 comprises 14 residues. CDR3 nucleotides: TGTGCCAGCAGCCAAGTCTCGGGATGTGATGGCTACACCTTC. It translates to CASSQVSGCDGYTF.

This rearrangement joins TRBV12-5 to TRBJ1-2, with 8 bases identical to TRBD1. Trimming at V came to 1 base and at J to 1 base, leaving 5 bases not matched to a gene. Germline CDR1 is LGHNT and CDR2 is FRNRAP. The CDR3 contains 16 residues. The CDR3 DNA reads TGTGCTAGTGGTTTGGCCGGACAGGGCTTTAACTATGGCTACACCTTC. Residues: CASGLAGQGFNYGYTF.

This clonotype was counted a few times. The chain has TRBV5-6 and TRBJ2-7; possible D gene TRBD1, 5 bases. The V end was cut by 3 bases, the J end by 2 bases, with 18 bases between. There are 16 residues in the CDR3. Germline V gene lookup returns CDR1 SGHDT and CDR2 YYEEEE. CDR3 bases: TGTGCCAGCAGCTCCTATCGTAGGGGTATCGCCTACGAGCAGTACTTC. Its translation is CASSSYRRGIAYEQYF. The whole variable domain, filled in from reference TRBV5-6 and TRBJ2-7, reads DAGVTQSPTHLIKTRGQQVTLRCSPKSGHDTVSWYQQALGQGPQFIFQYYEEEERQRGNFPDRFSGHQFPNYSSELNVNALLLGDSALYLCASSSYRRGIAYEQYFGPGTRLTVT.